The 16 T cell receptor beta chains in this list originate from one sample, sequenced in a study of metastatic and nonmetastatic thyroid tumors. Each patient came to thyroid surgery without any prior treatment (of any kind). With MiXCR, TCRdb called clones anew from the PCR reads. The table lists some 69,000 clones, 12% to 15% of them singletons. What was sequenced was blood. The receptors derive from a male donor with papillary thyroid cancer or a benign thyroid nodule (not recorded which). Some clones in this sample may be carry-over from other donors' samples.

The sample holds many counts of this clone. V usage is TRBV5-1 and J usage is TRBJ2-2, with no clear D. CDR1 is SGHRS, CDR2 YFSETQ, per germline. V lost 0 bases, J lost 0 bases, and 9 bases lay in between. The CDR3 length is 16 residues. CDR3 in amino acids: CASSLAQFANTGELFF. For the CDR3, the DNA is TGCGCCAGCAGCTTGGCCCAGTTCGCGAACACCGGGGAGCTGTTTTTT.

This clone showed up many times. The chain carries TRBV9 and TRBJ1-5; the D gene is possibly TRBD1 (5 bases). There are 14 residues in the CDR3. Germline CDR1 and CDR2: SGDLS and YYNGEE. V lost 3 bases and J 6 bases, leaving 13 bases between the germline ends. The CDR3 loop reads CASSGGSGSQPQHF. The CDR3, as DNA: TGTGCCAGCAGCGGGGGGTCCGGAAGTCAGCCCCAGCATTTT.

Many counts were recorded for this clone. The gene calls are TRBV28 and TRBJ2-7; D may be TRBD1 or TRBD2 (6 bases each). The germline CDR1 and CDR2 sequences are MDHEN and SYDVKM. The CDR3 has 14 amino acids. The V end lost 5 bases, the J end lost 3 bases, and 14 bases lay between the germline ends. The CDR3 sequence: CASSTGTARYEQYV. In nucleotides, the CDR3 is TGTGCCAGCAGTACAGGGACTGCTCGCTACGAGCAGTACGTC.

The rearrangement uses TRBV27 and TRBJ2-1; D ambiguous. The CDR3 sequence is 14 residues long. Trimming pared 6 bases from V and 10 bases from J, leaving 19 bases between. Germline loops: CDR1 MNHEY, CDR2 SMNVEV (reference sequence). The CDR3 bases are TGTGCCAGCAGGACTGGTGAAGGCAGCTACGAGCAGTTCTTC. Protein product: CASRTGEGSYEQFF.

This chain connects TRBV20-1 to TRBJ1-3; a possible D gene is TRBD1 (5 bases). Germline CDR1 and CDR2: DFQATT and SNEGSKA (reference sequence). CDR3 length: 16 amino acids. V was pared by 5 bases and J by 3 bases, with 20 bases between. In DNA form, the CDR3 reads TGCAGTGCTCCCCCCCGGGGCAGTTTTTGTGGAAACACCATATATTTT. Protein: CSAPPRGSFCGNTIYF.

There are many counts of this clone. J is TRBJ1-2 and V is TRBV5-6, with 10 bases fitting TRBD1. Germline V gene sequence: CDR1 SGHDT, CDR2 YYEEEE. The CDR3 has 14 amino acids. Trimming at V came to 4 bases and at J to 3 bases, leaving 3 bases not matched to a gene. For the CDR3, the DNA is TGTGCCAGCAGCGCGGGACAGGGGTACTATGGCTACACCTTC. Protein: CASSAGQGYYGYTF.

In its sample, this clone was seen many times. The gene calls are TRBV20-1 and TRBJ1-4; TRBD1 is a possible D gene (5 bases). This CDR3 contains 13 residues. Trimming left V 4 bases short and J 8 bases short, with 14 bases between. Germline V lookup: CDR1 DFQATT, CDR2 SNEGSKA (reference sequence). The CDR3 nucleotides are TGCAGTGCTAACCCCGGGGGAGGCGAAAAACTGTTTTTT. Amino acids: CSANPGGGEKLFF.

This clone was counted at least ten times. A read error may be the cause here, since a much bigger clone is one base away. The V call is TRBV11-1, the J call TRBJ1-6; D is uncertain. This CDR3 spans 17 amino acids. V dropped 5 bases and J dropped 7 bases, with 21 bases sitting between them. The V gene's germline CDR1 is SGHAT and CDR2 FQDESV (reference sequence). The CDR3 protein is CASSLGPIPRGNSPLHF. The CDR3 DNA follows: TGTGCCAGCAGCCTCGGCCCCATCCCTAGAGGGAATTCACCCCTCCACTTT.

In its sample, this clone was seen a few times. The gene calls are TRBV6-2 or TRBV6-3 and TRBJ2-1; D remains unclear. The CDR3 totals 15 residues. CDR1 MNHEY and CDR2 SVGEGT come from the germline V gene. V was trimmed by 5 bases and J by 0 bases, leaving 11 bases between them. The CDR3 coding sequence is TGTGCCAGCAGTCCCCACTGGATCTCCTACAATGAGCAGTTCTTC. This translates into CASSPHWISYNEQFF.

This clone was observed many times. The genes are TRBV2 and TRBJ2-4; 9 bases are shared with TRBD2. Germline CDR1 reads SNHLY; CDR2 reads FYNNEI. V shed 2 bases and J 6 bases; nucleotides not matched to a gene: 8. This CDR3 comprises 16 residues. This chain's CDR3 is CASSEFRLAVLNIQYF. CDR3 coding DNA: TGTGCCAGCAGTGAATTTCGACTAGCGGTCCTAAACATTCAGTACTTC.

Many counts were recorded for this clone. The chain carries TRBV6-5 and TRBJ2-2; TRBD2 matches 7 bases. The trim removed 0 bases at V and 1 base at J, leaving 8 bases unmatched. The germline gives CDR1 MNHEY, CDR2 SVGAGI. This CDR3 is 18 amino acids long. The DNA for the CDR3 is TGTGCCAGCAGTTACTCGAGGTTGCCTAGCGGGAACACCGGGGAGCTGTTTTTT. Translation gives CASSYSRLPSGNTGELFF.

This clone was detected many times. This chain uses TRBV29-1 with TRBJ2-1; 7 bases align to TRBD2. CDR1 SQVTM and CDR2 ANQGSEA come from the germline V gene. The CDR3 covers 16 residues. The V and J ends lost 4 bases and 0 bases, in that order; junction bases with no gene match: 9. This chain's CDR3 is CSVAERGGSSYNEQFF. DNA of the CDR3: TGCAGCGTTGCGGAGAGGGGCGGGAGCTCCTACAATGAGCAGTTCTTC.

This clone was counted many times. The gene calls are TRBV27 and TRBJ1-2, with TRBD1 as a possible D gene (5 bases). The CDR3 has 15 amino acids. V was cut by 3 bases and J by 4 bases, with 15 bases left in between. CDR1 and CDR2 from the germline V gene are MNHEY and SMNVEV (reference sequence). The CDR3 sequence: CASSLSPRAGYGYTF. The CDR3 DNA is TGTGCCAGCAGTTTGTCCCCCAGGGCGGGCTATGGCTACACCTTC.

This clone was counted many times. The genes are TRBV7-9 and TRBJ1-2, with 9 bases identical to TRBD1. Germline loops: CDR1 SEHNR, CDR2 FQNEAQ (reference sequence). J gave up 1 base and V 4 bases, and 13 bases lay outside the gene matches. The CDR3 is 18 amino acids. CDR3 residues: CASSSNRGLNEGNYGYTF. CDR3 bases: TGTGCCAGCAGCTCGAACAGGGGGCTTAATGAGGGTAACTATGGCTACACCTTC. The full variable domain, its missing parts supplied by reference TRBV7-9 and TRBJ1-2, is DTGVSQNPRHKITKRGQNVTFRCDPISEHNRLYWYRQTLGQGPEFLTYFQNEAQLEKSRLLSDRFSAERPKGSFSTLEIQRTEQGDSAMYLCASSSNRGLNEGNYGYTFGSGTRLTVV.

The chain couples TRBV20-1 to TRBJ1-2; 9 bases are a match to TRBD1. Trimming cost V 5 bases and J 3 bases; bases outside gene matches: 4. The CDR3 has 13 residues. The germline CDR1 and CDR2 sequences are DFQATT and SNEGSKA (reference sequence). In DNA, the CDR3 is TGCAGTGCTGGGACAGGGCGGGACTATGGCTACACCTTC. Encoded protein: CSAGTGRDYGYTF.

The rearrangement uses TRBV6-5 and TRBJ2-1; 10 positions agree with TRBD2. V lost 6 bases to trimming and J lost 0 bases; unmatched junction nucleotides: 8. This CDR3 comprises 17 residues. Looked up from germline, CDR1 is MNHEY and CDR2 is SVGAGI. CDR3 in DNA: TGTGCCAGCAGCTTATGGTCTAGCGGGAGCTCCTACAATGAGCAGTTCTTC. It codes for CASSLWSSGSSYNEQFF.